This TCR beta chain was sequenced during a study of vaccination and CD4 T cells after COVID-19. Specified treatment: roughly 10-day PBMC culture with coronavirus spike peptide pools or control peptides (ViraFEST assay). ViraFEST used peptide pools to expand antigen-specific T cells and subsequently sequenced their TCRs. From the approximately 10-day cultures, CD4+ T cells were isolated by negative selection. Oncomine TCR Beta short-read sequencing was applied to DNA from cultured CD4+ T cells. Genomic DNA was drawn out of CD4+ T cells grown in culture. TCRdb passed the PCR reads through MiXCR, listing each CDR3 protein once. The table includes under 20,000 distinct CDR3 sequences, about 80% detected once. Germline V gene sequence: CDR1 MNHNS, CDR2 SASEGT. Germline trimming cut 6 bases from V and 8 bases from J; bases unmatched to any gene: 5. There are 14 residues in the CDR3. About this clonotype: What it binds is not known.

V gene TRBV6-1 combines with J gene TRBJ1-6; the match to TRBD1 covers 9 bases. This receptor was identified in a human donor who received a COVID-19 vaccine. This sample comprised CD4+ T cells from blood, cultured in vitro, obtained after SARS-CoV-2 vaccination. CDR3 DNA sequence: TGTGCCAGCAGGACAGGGGGATTGGATTCACCCCTCCACTTT. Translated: CASRTGGLDSPLHF.